The source of this T cell receptor beta chain is a study of CD8+ T cells in alopecia areata. General study points: A large proportion of expanded lesional clones were detected persisting in scalp and blood during tofacitinib. Researchers report lesional scalp, most notably alopecia totalis/universalis, outstripped normal scalp in clonality. Both scalp clonality and the expanded CD8+ clones among the top 100 showed a significant decrease with tofacitinib. Tissue-resident alphabeta T cells belonging to normal skin likewise get sequenced within scalp specimens.

V lost 2 bases and J lost 8, with 15 bases in between. Germline loops: CDR1 SGHTA, CDR2 FQGNSA. The CDR3 loop spans 14 amino acids. Comments on this clone: Its antigen is still unknown.

Treatment given: oral pan-JAK inhibitor, 5-10 mg twice daily. Following RNA extraction, reverse transcription yielded cDNA that acted as the sequencing template. Using immunoSEQ multiplex PCR, the repertoire was profiled, and TCRdb retains in-frame clones only, with some absent. The table records fewer than 150,000 clones, roughly four fifths of them present only once. Sequences were derived from CD8+ T cells sorted from blood, sampled at week 4, from a patient treated with tofacitinib. The chain has TRBV7-2 and TRBJ1-1, with TRBD1 as a possible D gene (6 bases). This TCR derives from a human donor with alopecia areata. CDR3 amino acids: CASSLFAGEEEAFF. The CDR3 nucleotides are TGTGCCAGCAGCTTATTCGCAGGGGAGGAGGAAGCTTTCTTT. Based on the CDR3 plus reference TRBV7-2 and TRBJ1-1, the full variable domain is GAGVSQSPSNKVTEKGKDVELRCDPISGHTALYWYRQSLGQGLEFLIYFQGNSAPDKSGLPSDRFSAERTGGSVSTLTIQRTQQEDSAVYLCASSLFAGEEEAFFGQGTRLTVV.